This T cell receptor beta chain was profiled in a study of T cell responses to AZD1222 COVID-19 vaccine. A word on this clone: Its antigen is not known.

Study-level results: Spike-specific TCR breadth and depth both grew after two AZD1222 doses. It should be noted that donors were predominantly white British and more often female, and clonal diversity was possibly underestimated.

Data came from immunoSEQ multiplex PCR; TCRdb stores just in-frame clones and leaves some out. Of 120,000 to 150,000 clones in the sample, more than 85% are singletons; the top ten hold 5.1%. The CDR3 runs to 15 residues. Germline CDR1 is SGDLS and CDR2 is YYNGEE. Trimming shortened V by 3 bases and J by 3 bases, and 14 bases separated the two germline ends. The V and J genes are TRBV9 and TRBJ2-3; the D gene is possibly TRBD1 (6 bases). The source material was peripheral blood, sampled on day 0 of AZD1222 vaccination. This sequence was found in an adult in good health. This chain's CDR3 is CASSADRTHTDTQYF. The DNA for the CDR3 is TGTGCCAGCAGCGCAGACAGGACCCATACAGATACGCAGTATTTT.